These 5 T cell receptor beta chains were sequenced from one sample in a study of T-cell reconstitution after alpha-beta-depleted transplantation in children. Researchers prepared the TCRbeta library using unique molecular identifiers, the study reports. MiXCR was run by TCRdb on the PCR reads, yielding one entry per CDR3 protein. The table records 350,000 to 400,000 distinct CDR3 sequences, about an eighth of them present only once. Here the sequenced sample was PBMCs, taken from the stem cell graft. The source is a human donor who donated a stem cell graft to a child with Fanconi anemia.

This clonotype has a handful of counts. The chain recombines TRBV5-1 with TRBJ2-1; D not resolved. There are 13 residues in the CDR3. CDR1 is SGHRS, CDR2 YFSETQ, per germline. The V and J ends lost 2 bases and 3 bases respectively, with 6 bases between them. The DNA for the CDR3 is TGCGCCAGCAGCTTTGTGGGCTACAATGAGCAGTTCTTC. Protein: CASSFVGYNEQFF.

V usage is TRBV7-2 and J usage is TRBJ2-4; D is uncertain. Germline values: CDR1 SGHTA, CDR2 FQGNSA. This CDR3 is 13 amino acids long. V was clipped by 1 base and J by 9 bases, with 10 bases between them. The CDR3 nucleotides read TGTGCCAGCAGCTTAGGCTCTAACTCCATTCAGTACTTC. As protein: CASSLGSNSIQYF.

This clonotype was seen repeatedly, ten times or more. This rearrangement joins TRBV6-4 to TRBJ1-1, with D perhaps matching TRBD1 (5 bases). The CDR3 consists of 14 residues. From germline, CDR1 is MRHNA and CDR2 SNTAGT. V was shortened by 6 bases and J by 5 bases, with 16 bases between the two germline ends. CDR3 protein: CASSPRGEVTEAFF. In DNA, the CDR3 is TGTGCCAGCAGCCCTCGGGGGGAGGTTACTGAAGCTTTCTTT.

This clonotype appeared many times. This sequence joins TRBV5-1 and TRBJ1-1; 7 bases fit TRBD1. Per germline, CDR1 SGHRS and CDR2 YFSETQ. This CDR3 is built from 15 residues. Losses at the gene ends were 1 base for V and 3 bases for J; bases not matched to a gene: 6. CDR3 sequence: CASSLRGTDDTEAFF. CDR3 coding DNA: TGCGCCAGCAGCTTGAGGGGGACAGATGACACTGAAGCTTTCTTT.

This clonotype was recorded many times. The CDR3 sequence is CSVAPDLYEQYF. The CDR3 DNA reads TGCAGCGTCGCCCCGGACCTCTACGAGCAGTACTTC. The chain combines TRBV29-1 with TRBJ2-7; D is unclear. Germline V gives CDR1 SQVTM, CDR2 ANQGSEA. This CDR3 is built from 12 residues. V was cut by 6 bases and J by 3 bases, with 12 bases left in between.